This T cell receptor (beta chain) comes out of a study of early T cells in non-severe SARS-CoV-2 infection. Study-wide context: The chains were unpaired, and the sequenced material was bulk RNA from unsorted whole blood. Points from the study as a whole: There was a bias toward anti-spike CD8 responses in VDJdb matching, which missed private and CD4 specificities.

Molecules of cDNA were individually given unique molecular identifiers that were attached to them. One entry per CDR3 protein results from TCRdb running MiXCR on the 5' RACE reads. This sample has 80,000 or so distinct CDR3 sequences, with roughly 13% found just once. CDR3 length: 13 amino acids. V shed 6 bases and J shed 1 base, with 6 bases lying between them. Germline V gene data show CDR1 as LNHDA and CDR2 as SQIVND (reference sequence). Only a few counts were recorded for this clonotype. What it binds is not known. The chain employs TRBV19 and TRBJ1-4; D not resolved. Material: whole blood. The receptor was isolated from an adult who was a healthcare worker with PCR-confirmed SARS-CoV-2 infection or an uninfected control (not recorded which). The CDR3 coding sequence is TGTGCCAGTAGGCTAGTAACTAATGAAAAACTGTTTTTT. Its protein product is CASRLVTNEKLFF.